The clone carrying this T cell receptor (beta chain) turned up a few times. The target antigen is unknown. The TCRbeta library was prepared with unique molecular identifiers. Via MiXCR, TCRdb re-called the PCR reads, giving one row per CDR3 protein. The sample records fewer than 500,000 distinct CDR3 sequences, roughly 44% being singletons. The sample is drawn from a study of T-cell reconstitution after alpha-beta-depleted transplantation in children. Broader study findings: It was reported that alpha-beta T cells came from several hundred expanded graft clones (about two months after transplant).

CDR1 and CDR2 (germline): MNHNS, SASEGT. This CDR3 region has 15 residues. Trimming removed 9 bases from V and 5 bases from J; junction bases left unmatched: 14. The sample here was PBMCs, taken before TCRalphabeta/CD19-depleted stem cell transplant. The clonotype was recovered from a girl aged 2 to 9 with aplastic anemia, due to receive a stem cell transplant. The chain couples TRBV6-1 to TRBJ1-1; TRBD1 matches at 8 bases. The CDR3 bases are TGTGCCAGTCTGAGGTGGGACAGGTGGGGAACTGAAGCTTTCTTT. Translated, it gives CASLRWDRWGTEAFF.